The following is a TCR beta chain sequence with its context. No antigen is known for it. Qualities for individual bases were not recorded, and no much larger clone is one base off. Each collaborating institution followed its own protocols to collect whole blood in K2EDTA tubes. For TCRbeta analysis, collaborators shipped samples as frozen whole blood, isolated PBMCs, or DNA extracted from either of those sample types. This entry is derived from a study of blood T cell repertoires in COVID-19 (dated by TCRdb to the early 2020s). General notes on the study: The collaborator samples originated in the United States, Italy and Spain and spanned the acute and convalescent phases of COVID-19. The prospective study material was composed of cDNA or gDNA derived from T cells, B-cell-depleted T cells, or PBMCs. Deeply sampled blood TCRbeta repertoires from subjects exposed to, actively infected with, or recovered from COVID-19 were included in the dataset. The repertoires were released in a freely available public database intended as a resource for research on the immune response to SARS-CoV-2. Samples came from the ongoing ImmuneRACE study (first 160 participants) plus 1,254 subjects from 6 global collaborators. A de-identified subject ID, COVID-19 status, age in years and sex were almost always included in the sample metadata. HLA class I and class II types, where available, came from metadata supplied by the sample provider rather than from assay-based typing.

The cysteine opens and the phenylalanine closes a CDR3 of 16 amino acids. Just the 48-base CDR3 DNA is kept, in frame starting at base 1. CDR1 and CDR2 are read off the germline V gene as SQVTM and ANQGSEA. V and J are trimmed by 4 bases and 8 bases, and the gene matches miss 14 bases of the junction. Overall study outcomes, separate from this receptor: How much clinical and demographic metadata was included differed by source and by participant, and the metadata was provided uncurated.

TCRbeta CDR3 regions were amplified from genomic DNA by means of the immunoSEQ Assay, a bias-controlled multiplex PCR. In the paper's pipeline: The number of nucleated cells in each sample was estimated by amplification of reference gene primers within the assay. To quantify the absolute abundance of each unique TCRbeta CDR3 rearrangement, sequence reads were collapsed and filtered. For each sample, productive Simpson clonality was calculated by taking the square root of Simpson's diversity index across productive rearrangements. The table was pulled from immuneACCESS by TCRdb, which kept in-frame rearrangements only. Such tables lose some clones; where checked, under half of the loss comes from unresolved V genes, and the rest has no known cause. The D gene and trimming were derived from the DNA, and the V and J assignments and clone size from that table. The sample table lists 150,000 to 200,000 clones, 65% to 90% of them with a count of one. Of the sample, roughly 8% is held by the ten largest clones.

The sequenced sample was peripheral blood. The receptor chain draws on TRBV29-1 and TRBJ1-2, and 12 junctional nucleotides match TRBD1. The clonotype comes from a man aged 55 to 70 with acute or convalescent COVID-19. The nucleotide sequence reads TGCAGCGTTGCGAATCTTTTGGGACAGGGGGCGATGGGCTACACCTTC. This codes for CSVANLLGQGAMGYTF. Beyond the CDR3, the reference TRBV29-1 and TRBJ1-2 genes provide the residues; the full variable domain reads: SAVISQKPSRDICQRGTSLTIQCQVDSQVTMMFWYRQQPGQSLTLIATANQGSEATYESGFVIDKFPISRPNLTFSTLTVSNMSPEDSSIYLCSVANLLGQGAMGYTFGSGTRLTVV.